The clone carrying this T cell receptor beta chain came up once. In the authors' workflow: Counts of nucleated cells, estimated from reference gene primer amplification, were obtained. Assay: immunoSEQ multiplex PCR; the TCRdb copy retains only in-frame clones and omits some. D and trimming were read from the DNA, whereas the V and J calls and clone size are those reported in that table. The data hold about 170,000 clones, with 80% to 85% observed a single time. V was trimmed by 9 bases and J by 3 bases, leaving 8 bases between them. The germline V gene encodes CDR1 LNHDA and CDR2 SQIVND (reference sequence). This CDR3 spans 11 amino acids. This sample is part of a study of blood T cell repertoires in COVID-19. Study at large: From T cells, B-cell-depleted T cells, or PBMCs came the material, which was cDNA or gDNA.

The specimen was peripheral blood. This chain uses TRBV19 with TRBJ1-2, with D unclear. The TCR comes from an older woman with acute or convalescent COVID-19. The CDR3 bases are TGTGCCAGGGACGGGGACTATGGCTACACCTTC. Translating gives CARDGDYGYTF. The variable domain in full, with the rest retrieved from reference TRBV19 and TRBJ1-2, is DGGITQSPKYLFRKEGQNVTLSCEQNLNHDAMYWYRQDPGQGLRLIYYSQIVNDFQKGDIAEGYSVSREKKESFPLTVTSAQKNPTAFYLCARDGDYGYTFGSGTRLTVV.